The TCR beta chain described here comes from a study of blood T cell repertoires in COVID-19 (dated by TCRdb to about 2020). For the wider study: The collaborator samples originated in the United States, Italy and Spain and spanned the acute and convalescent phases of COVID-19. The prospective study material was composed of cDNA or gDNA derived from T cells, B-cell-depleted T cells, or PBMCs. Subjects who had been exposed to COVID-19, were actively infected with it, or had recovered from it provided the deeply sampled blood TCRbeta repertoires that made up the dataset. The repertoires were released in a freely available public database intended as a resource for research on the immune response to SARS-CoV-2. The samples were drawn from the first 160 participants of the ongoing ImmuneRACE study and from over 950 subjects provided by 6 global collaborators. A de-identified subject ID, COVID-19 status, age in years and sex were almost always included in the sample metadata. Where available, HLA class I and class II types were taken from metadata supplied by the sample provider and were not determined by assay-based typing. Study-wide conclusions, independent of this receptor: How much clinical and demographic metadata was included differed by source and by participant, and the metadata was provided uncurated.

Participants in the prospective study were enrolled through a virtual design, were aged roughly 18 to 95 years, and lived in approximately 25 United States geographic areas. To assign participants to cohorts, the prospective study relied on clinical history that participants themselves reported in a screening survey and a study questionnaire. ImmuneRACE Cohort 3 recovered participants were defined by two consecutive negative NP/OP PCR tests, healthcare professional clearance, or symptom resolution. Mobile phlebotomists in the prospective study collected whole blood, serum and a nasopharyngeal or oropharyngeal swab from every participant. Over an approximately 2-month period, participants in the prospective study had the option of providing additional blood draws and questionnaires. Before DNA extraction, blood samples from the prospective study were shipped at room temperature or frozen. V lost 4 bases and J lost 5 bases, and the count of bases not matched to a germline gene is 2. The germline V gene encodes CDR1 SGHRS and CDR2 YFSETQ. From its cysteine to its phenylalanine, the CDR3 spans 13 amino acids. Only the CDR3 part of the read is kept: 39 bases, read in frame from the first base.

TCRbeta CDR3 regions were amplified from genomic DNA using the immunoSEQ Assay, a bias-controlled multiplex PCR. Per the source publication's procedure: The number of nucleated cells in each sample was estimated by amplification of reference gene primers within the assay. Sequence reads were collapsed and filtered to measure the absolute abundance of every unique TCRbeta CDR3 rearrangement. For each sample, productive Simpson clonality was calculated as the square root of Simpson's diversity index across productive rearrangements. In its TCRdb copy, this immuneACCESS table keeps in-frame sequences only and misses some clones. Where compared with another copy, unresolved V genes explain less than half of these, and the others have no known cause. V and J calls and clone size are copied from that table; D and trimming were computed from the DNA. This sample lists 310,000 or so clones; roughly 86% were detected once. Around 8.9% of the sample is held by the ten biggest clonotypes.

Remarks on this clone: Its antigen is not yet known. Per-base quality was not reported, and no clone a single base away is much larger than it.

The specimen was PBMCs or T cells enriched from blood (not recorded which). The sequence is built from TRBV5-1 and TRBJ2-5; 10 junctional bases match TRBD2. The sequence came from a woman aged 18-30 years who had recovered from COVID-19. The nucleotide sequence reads TGCGCCAGCAGCCCGGGACTAGCGGAGACCCAGTACTTC. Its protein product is CASSPGLAETQYF.